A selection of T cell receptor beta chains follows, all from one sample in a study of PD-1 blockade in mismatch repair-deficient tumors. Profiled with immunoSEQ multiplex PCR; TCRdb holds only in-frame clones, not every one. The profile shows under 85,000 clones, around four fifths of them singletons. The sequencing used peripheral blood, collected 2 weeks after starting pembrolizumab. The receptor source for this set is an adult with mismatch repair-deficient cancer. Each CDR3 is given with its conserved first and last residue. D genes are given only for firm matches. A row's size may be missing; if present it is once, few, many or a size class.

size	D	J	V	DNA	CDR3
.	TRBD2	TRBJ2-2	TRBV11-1	TGTGCCAGCAGCTCCCCGGGACTAGCGGTAGTCGAGGAGCTGTTTTTT	CASSSPGLAVVEELFF
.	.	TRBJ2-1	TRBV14	TGTGCCAGCAGCCAAGGAGGCGGGGCTGGGCAGTTCTTC	CASSQGGGAGQFF
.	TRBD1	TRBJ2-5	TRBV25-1	TGTGCCAGCAGTGAATACTTCCAGGGGGCTGTGACCCAGTACTTC	CASSEYFQGAVTQYF
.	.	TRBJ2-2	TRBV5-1	TGCGCCAGCAGCTTGGACAGGATCACCGGGGAGCTGTTTTTT	CASSLDRITGELFF
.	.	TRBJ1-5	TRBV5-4	TGTGCCAGCAGCTTGGAGGGTAGCAATCAGCCCCAGCATTTT	CASSLEGSNQPQHF
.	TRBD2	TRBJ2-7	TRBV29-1	TGCAGCGCCGCTCCATCGGGCGGGAGTTACGAGCAGTACTTC	CSAAPSGGSYEQYF
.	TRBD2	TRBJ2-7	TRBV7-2	TGTGCCAGCAGACCACCTAGCGGTACCTACGAGCAGTACTTC	CASRPPSGTYEQYF
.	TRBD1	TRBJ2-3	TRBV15	TGTGCCACCAGCAGGGGACAGGGCACAGATACGCAGTATTTT	CATSRGQGTDTQYF
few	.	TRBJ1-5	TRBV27	TGTGCCAGCAGGGTGGGAGGTTCTCAGCCCCAGCATTTT	CASRVGGSQPQHF
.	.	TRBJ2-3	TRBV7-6	TGTGCCAGCAGCTCCTTCGGGAACAGAGCTAGCACAGATACGCAGTATTTT	CASSSFGNRASTDTQYF
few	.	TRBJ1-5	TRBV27	TGTGCCAGCAGTTTCGAGGGCAATCAGCCCCAGCATTTT	CASSFEGNQPQHF
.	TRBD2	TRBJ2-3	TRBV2	TGTGCCAGCAGGCCCGGGACTAGCAGCACAGATACGCAGTATTTT	CASRPGTSSTDTQYF
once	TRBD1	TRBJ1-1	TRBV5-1	TGCGCCAGCAGCCTGTGGACAGGGTCGGGAACTGAAGCTTTCTTT	CASSLWTGSGTEAFF
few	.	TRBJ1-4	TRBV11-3	TGTGCCAGCAGCCGCCAGAGATCTAATGAAAAACTGTTTTTT	CASSRQRSNEKLFF
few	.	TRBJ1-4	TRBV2	TGTGCCAGCAGTGCCTTAGGGGGTTTTGAAAAACTGTTTTTT	CASSALGGFEKLFF